Listed here are 29 T cell receptor beta chains from one sample, sequenced in a study of regulatory T cells in long-lasting Graves disease. Described time point: persistent/refractory GD, antithyroid drugs over 5 years with positive TRAb. PBMC RNA was the source of the TCR library. Arm-PCR with iRepertoire HTBI primers amplified the CDR3 regions for these TCR beta libraries. TCRdb itself ran the multiplex PCR reads through MiXCR, one entry per CDR3 protein. The sample carries a few hundred thousand distinct CDR3 sequences, about 20% recorded once. This specimen consisted of peripheral blood mononuclear cells (PBMCs), obtained when the disease was refractory, from a patient treated with antithyroid drugs. The receptors derive from a female donor with Graves disease.

This clonotype was picked up a small number of times. V is TRBV24-1 and J is TRBJ2-4; D possibly uses TRBD1 or TRBD2 (6 bases each). CDR3 length: 16 residues. The germline V and J ends were trimmed by 2 bases and 5 bases, with 15 bases remaining between them. Germline values: CDR1 KGHDR, CDR2 SFDVKD. Written as DNA, the CDR3 is TGTGCCACCAGTGATTCCGGCCGGGGGCAGGAAAACATTCAGTACTTC. Protein product: CATSDSGRGQENIQYF.

The chain is built from TRBV20-1 and TRBJ2-3; 8 bases are shared with TRBD1. The CDR3 is 16 residues long. V shed 2 bases, J shed 1 base, and the junction held 8 bases outside the gene matches. Germline V gene sequence: CDR1 DFQATT, CDR2 SNEGSKA (reference sequence). CDR3 region: CSARLQGTGGTDTQYF. The CDR3 nucleotides are TGCAGTGCTAGACTCCAGGGGACAGGAGGCACAGATACGCAGTATTTT.

This clonotype was detected only a few times. The chain carries TRBV6-2 or TRBV6-3 and TRBJ2-7, with a possible D match to TRBD1 (9 bases). This CDR3 has 15 residues. Between the trimmed V and J ends, which lost 8 bases and 5 bases, there was a span of 22 bases. Per germline, CDR1 MNHEY and CDR2 SVGEGT. The CDR3 DNA reads TGTGCCAGCGTCCCGGGGGGGACAGGGAGGAACGAGCAGTACTTC. Translation gives CASVPGGTGRNEQYF.

V gene TRBV6-1 combines with J gene TRBJ2-2, with D perhaps TRBD2 (5 bases). Per germline, CDR1 MNHNS and CDR2 SASEGT. The CDR3 runs 12 residues. With 9 bases removed from V and 6 bases from J, the gap between germline ends came to 11 bases. CDR3 nucleotide sequence: TGTGCCAGTCTTAGCGATTCCGGGGAGCTGTTTTTT. Translated: CASLSDSGELFF.

This clonotype was recorded many times. V is TRBV6-5 and J is TRBJ2-7; 7 bases match TRBD2. Per germline, CDR1 MNHEY and CDR2 SVGAGI. Trimming cost V 2 bases and J 3 bases; bases outside gene matches: 10. The CDR3 totals 16 residues. The CDR3 protein is CASSYPSLAAIYEQYF. CDR3 sequence (DNA): TGTGCCAGCAGTTACCCCTCCCTAGCGGCCATCTACGAGCAGTACTTC.

V and J are TRBV28 and TRBJ2-3; D is uncertain. Germline V CDR1 and CDR2: MDHEN, SYDVKM. Trimming removed 5 bases from V and 13 bases from J, with 22 bases in between. The CDR3 is 14 residues long. For the CDR3, the DNA is TGTGCCAGCAGTCCTAGTAGTGGCCACGCCCGTGAGTATTTT. Protein: CASSPSSGHAREYF.

J is TRBJ2-7 and V is TRBV7-2, with 7 bases fitting TRBD2. This CDR3 contains 16 residues. The V segment lost 0 bases and the J segment 0 bases; nucleotides outside the gene matches: 5. Looked up from germline, CDR1 is SGHTA and CDR2 is FQGNSA. In DNA, the CDR3 is TGTGCCAGCAGCTTAGCACTAGCGACAAGCTCCTACGAGCAGTACTTC. Translated, it gives CASSLALATSSYEQYF.

The chain uses TRBV7-8 and TRBJ1-4; D perhaps matches TRBD1 (6 bases). Deletions cut 2 bases from V and 7 bases from J, with 20 bases between. This CDR3 spans 17 amino acids. Germline-derived CDR1 and CDR2 are SGHVS and FQNEAQ. In nucleotides, the CDR3 is TGTGCCAGCAGCTTAAGTGGACTTCGGGGACACGGTGAAAAACTGTTTTTT. Its translation: CASSLSGLRGHGEKLFF.

The rearrangement uses TRBV7-9 and TRBJ1-5; 7 bases align to TRBD1. Germline V gene lookup returns CDR1 SEHNR and CDR2 FQNEAQ (reference sequence). Trimming removed 5 bases from V and 5 bases from J; junction bases left unmatched: 6. The CDR3 spans 14 residues. The CDR3 coding sequence is TGTGCCAGCAGCAGTGGACAGGTTGATCAGCCCCAGCATTTT. Its protein is CASSSGQVDQPQHF.

The chain combines TRBV6-5 with TRBJ1-4; unclear D gene. This CDR3 region has 15 residues. V dropped 4 bases and J dropped 6 bases, with 15 bases sitting between them. CDR1 and CDR2 (germline): MNHEY, SVGAGI. In DNA, the CDR3 is TGTGCCAGCAGTTTCCGACGGCGGGCCTATGAAAAACTGTTTTTT. Translation: CASSFRRRAYEKLFF.

This clonotype was counted only a few times. The chain couples TRBV2 to TRBJ1-2; possibly TRBD1 for D (6 bases). CDR3 length equals 15 residues. The V gene's germline CDR1 is SNHLY and CDR2 FYNNEI. V lost 5 bases to trimming and J lost 4 bases, with 17 bases between them. The CDR3 protein is CASSSDGGPPYGYTF. In DNA form, the CDR3 reads TGTGCCAGCAGTTCCGACGGGGGGCCCCCCTATGGCTACACCTTC.

This clonotype has only a few counts. The J gene is TRBJ2-1, the V gene TRBV20-1; D remains unclear. The V gene's germline CDR1 is DFQATT and CDR2 SNEGSKA (reference sequence). The CDR3 length is 10 residues. V shed 5 bases and J shed 7 bases, with 6 bases lying between them. The CDR3 nucleotides are TGCAGTGCTTCGGATAATGAGCAGTTCTTC. It specifies CSASDNEQFF.

This chain links TRBV30 with TRBJ2-4, with D perhaps assigned TRBD1 or TRBD2 (5 bases each). V was shortened by 7 bases and J by 3 bases, with 16 bases between the two germline ends. CDR3 length equals 14 residues. Germline V gives CDR1 GTSNPN, CDR2 SVGIG (reference sequence). The DNA for the CDR3 is TGTGCCTCCACCGGGACGATAAGCAAAAACATTCAGTACTTC. Its translation: CASTGTISKNIQYF. Full variable domain (rest looked up from reference TRBV30 and TRBJ2-4): SQTIHQWPATLVQPVGSPLSLECTVEGTSNPNLYWYRQAAGRGLQLLFYSVGIGQISSEVPQNLSASRPQDRQFILSSKKLLLSDSGFYLCASTGTISKNIQYFGAGTRLSVL.

The rearrangement links TRBV5-1 to TRBJ1-1; weak D call: TRBD1 (5 bases). The CDR3 extends over 13 amino acids. Trimming removed 5 bases at V and 1 base at J, with 9 bases between. Looked up from germline, CDR1 is SGHRS and CDR2 is YFSETQ. The CDR3: CASRQDKNTEAFF. The CDR3 DNA is TGCGCCAGCAGACAGGACAAGAACACTGAAGCTTTCTTT.

This clonotype turned up a few times. The rearrangement links TRBV20-1 to TRBJ1-4; D is undetermined. V dropped 3 bases and J dropped 8 bases, with 16 bases sitting between them. The CDR3 covers 14 residues. The germline gives CDR1 DFQATT, CDR2 SNEGSKA (reference sequence). CDR3 loop: CSASDRSLEEKLFF. CDR3 sequence (DNA): TGCAGTGCTAGTGACCGAAGCCTGGAAGAAAAACTGTTTTTT.

The chain employs TRBV18 and TRBJ1-2; D not resolved. Germline V gene lookup returns CDR1 KGHSH and CDR2 LQKENI. This CDR3 comprises 13 residues. With 0 bases removed from V and 4 bases from J, the gap between germline ends came to 6 bases. CDR3 loop: CASSPPSAYGYTF. The CDR3 DNA follows: TGTGCCAGCTCACCACCCAGCGCCTATGGCTACACCTTC. Supplemented by reference TRBV18 and TRBJ1-2, the full variable domain reads NAGVMQNPRHLVRRRGQEARLRCSPMKGHSHVYWYRQLPEEGLKFMVYLQKENIIDESGMPKERFSAEFPKEGPSILRIQQVVRGDSAAYFCASSPPSAYGYTFGSGTRLTVV.

This rearrangement joins TRBV20-1 to TRBJ2-5; D could derive from TRBD1 or TRBD2 (5 bases each). The length of the CDR3 is 15 residues. The V end was cut by 6 bases, the J end by 2 bases, with 19 bases between. Germline assignment: CDR1 DFQATT and CDR2 SNEGSKA (reference sequence). The CDR3 sequence is CSADAGLRGQETQYF. CDR3 sequence (DNA): TGCAGTGCAGACGCGGGTCTAAGGGGTCAAGAGACCCAGTACTTC.

The chain employs TRBV9 and TRBJ2-5, with no clear D. The CDR3 has 15 residues. V was cut by 2 bases and J by 5 bases, with 16 bases left in between. Germline V gene lookup returns CDR1 SGDLS and CDR2 YYNGEE. Here the CDR3 DNA reads TGTGCCAGCAGCGTCTCAGGATCTACATTGGAGACCCAGTACTTC. Its translation: CASSVSGSTLETQYF.

The sample holds one count of this clonotype. The chain uses TRBV19 and TRBJ2-3; 8 positions match TRBD2. This CDR3 is built from 16 residues. Germline V gene sequence: CDR1 LNHDA, CDR2 SQIVND (reference sequence). V dropped 3 bases and J dropped 4; count of bases not matched to a gene: 9. The CDR3 sequence is CASSIFREGPADTQYF. CDR3 in DNA: TGTGCCAGTAGTATTTTTCGGGAGGGCCCCGCAGATACGCAGTATTTT.

In DNA form, the CDR3 reads TGTGCCAGCAGTCCTGTGGCTAGCGGGAGGGCCATCACGGGTATACATGAGCAGTACTTC. Its translation: CASSPVASGRAITGIHEQYF. V usage is TRBV13 and J usage is TRBJ2-7, with 12 bases aligning to TRBD2. Germline CDR1 and CDR2: PRHDT and FYEKMQ (reference sequence). V gave up 6 bases and J gave up 7 bases; unmatched junction bases: 25. This CDR3 comprises 20 residues.

Of note for this clonotype: A much larger clone lies a single base off, so this may be a read error. This chain joins TRBV27 and TRBJ2-5; 7 bases align to TRBD1. This CDR3 comprises 16 residues. V dropped 1 base and J dropped 2; count of bases not matched to a gene: 7. Per the germline V gene, CDR1 is MNHEY and CDR2 is SMNVEV (reference sequence). The chain's CDR3 is CASSLYRATGQETQYF. The CDR3, as DNA: TGTGCCAGCAGTTTATATAGGGCGACAGGGCAAGAGACCCAGTACTTC.

A word on this clonotype: It may be a read error: a sequence one base away is much more abundant. The CDR3 does not end in the conserved phenylalanine or tryptophan, so this is likely a read error. This chain connects TRBV6-2 or TRBV6-3 to TRBJ2-5; D gene ambiguous. V was trimmed by 8 bases and J by 5 bases, leaving 6 bases between them. The germline gives CDR1 MNHEY, CDR2 SVGEGT. This CDR3 has 10 residues. CDR3 bases: TGTGCCAGCGATCGCGAGACCCAGTACCTC. This encodes CASDRETQYL.

CDR3 loop: CASSFVGSDSPLHF. DNA for the CDR3: TGTGCCAGCAGTTTTGTCGGTTCGGATTCACCCCTCCACTTT. The rearrangement joins TRBV27 to TRBJ1-6, with D unresolved. Germline lookup yields CDR1 MNHEY and CDR2 SMNVEV (reference sequence). V was cut by 3 bases and J by 8 bases, with 11 bases left in between. CDR3 length equals 14 residues.

The chain recombines TRBV7-9 with TRBJ1-4; D is possibly TRBD1 (6 bases). CDR1 and CDR2 from the germline V gene are SEHNR and FQNEAQ (reference sequence). Trimming cost V 3 bases and J 8 bases, with 25 bases left between them. The CDR3 sequence is 18 residues long. The chain's CDR3 is CASSLVDLYRVRDEKLFF. CDR3 nucleotide sequence: TGTGCCAGCAGCTTGGTCGACCTCTACAGGGTACGTGACGAAAAACTGTTTTTT.

In its sample, this clonotype was seen a few times. The chain links TRBV7-8 to TRBJ2-7; D remains ambiguous. The CDR3 has 14 residues. CDR1 and CDR2 from the germline V gene are SGHVS and FQNEAQ. V lost 5 bases to trimming and J lost 8 bases, with 19 bases between them. In nucleotides, the CDR3 is TGTGCCAGCAGCCTCCCTAGTGTCGGGCGGAAGCAGTACTTC. Its protein product is CASSLPSVGRKQYF.

The chain recombines TRBV27 with TRBJ2-3; D is undetermined. Deletions cut 1 base from V and 0 bases from J, with 8 bases between. CDR1 and CDR2 from the germline V gene are MNHEY and SMNVEV (reference sequence). The CDR3 loop spans 15 amino acids. CDR3 amino acids: CASSLFAYSTDTQYF. In DNA, the CDR3 is TGTGCCAGCAGTTTATTCGCATATAGCACAGATACGCAGTATTTT.

This clonotype appeared once. DNA for the CDR3: TGCAGTGTTTCGACTAGCGGGAGAACAGATACGCAGTATTTT. Its translation: CSVSTSGRTDTQYF. The chain combines TRBV20-1 with TRBJ2-3, with 12 bases that match TRBD2. The CDR3 covers 14 residues. CDR1 and CDR2 (germline): DFQATT, SNEGSKA (reference sequence). V gave up 7 bases and J gave up 3 bases; unmatched junction bases: 5.

CDR3 nucleotide sequence: TGTGCCAGTGGAAGTTCACCCCTCCACTTT. Translation: CASGSSPLHF. This rearrangement joins TRBV19 to TRBJ1-6, with D hard to call. The V end was cut by 8 bases, the J end by 9 bases, with 5 bases between. The CDR3 is made up of 10 amino acids. Germline V gene sequence: CDR1 LNHDA, CDR2 SQIVND (reference sequence). Drawing the rest from reference TRBV19 and TRBJ1-6, the complete variable domain is DGGITQSPKYLFRKEGQNVTLSCEQNLNHDAMYWYRQDPGQGLRLIYYSQIVNDFQKGDIAEGYSVSREKKESFPLTVTSAQKNPTAFYLCASGSSPLHFGNGTRLTVT.

This clonotype was counted at least ten times. At one end, the junction sequence differs from germline, possibly due to a read error. The V call is TRBV20-1, the J call TRBJ1-1, with TRBD1 as a possible D gene (5 bases). CDR1 is DFQATT and CDR2 is SNEGSKA in the germline V gene (reference sequence). CDR3 length equals 14 residues. The CDR3 nucleotides are TGCAGTGCTAGACGGACAAGGCGGAACGCTGAAGCTTTCTTT. Translating it yields CSARRTRRNAEAFF.